Presented here are 7 T cell receptor beta chains from one specimen sequenced in a study of beta chain features in type 1 diabetes. Regarding the study as a whole: Researchers report that Type 1 diabetes patients had moderately but significantly shorter TCRB CDR3s across all four CD4+ subsets.

Since all of the isolated RNA was reverse transcribed, expressed TCRB transcripts were what got sequenced. Assay: immunoSEQ multiplex PCR; the TCRdb copy retains only in-frame clones and omits some. The table lists around 600,000 clones, roughly 12% of them singletons. The antigens these receptors bind are not known. The sample taken for sequencing was naive CD4+ T cells from blood. The receptors come from a man younger than 40 with type 1 diabetes.

The chain uses TRBV9 and TRBJ1-2; maybe TRBD1 (6 bases). The germline V gene has CDR1 SGDLS and CDR2 YYNGEE. This CDR3 region has 16 residues. The ends were cut back, 0 bases at V and 5 bases at J, with 17 bases in the middle. In DNA, the CDR3 is TGTGCCAGCAGCGTAGGGGACACTTCAACGCGATATGGCTACACCTTC. Amino acid sequence: CASSVGDTSTRYGYTF.

This clone was recorded a few times. This rearrangement joins TRBV10-3 to TRBJ2-7; 10 bases are shared with TRBD1. The J segment lost 0 bases and the V segment lost 10 bases, leaving 6 bases of the junction unmatched. CDR3 length: 14 residues. CDR1 is ENHRY and CDR2 is SYGVKD in the germline V gene. The CDR3 region is CATGTGETSYEQYF. The CDR3, as DNA: TGTGCCACCGGGACAGGGGAGACCTCCTACGAGCAGTACTTC.

This clone was counted only a few times. The chain carries TRBV13 and TRBJ2-3; D remains ambiguous. Germline-derived CDR1 and CDR2 are PRHDT and FYEKMQ (reference sequence). The CDR3 runs 12 residues. V lost 3 bases and J 5 bases, leaving 6 bases between the germline ends. CDR3 sequence reads: CASSLSLDTQYF. The CDR3 region has the DNA TGTGCCAGCAGCTTGAGTTTAGATACGCAGTATTTT.

This clone was found a few times. V is TRBV2 and J is TRBJ2-7; D call uncertain. CDR3 length: 13 residues. CDR1 SNHLY and CDR2 FYNNEI come from the germline V gene. V was clipped by 3 bases and J by 2 bases, with 8 bases between them. The CDR3, as DNA: TGTGCCAGCAGTGACAGTCCCCCCTACGAGCAGTACTTC. Encoded protein: CASSDSPPYEQYF.

The gene calls are TRBV9 and TRBJ1-2; tentative D call: TRBD1 (6 bases). The CDR3 runs to 21 residues. The germline CDR1 and CDR2 sequences are SGDLS and YYNGEE. Trimming pared 0 bases from V and 5 bases from J, leaving 32 bases between. In nucleotides, the CDR3 is TGTGCCAGCAGCGTAGGACCAACCTCCGGGACACACAAACCCCAACGGTATGGCTACACCTTC. It specifies CASSVGPTSGTHKPQRYGYTF. Full variable domain (missing parts from reference TRBV9 and TRBJ1-2): DSGVTQTPKHLITATGQRVTLRCSPRSGDLSVYWYQQSLDQGLQFLIQYYNGEERAKGNILERFSAQQFPDLHSELNLSSLELGDSALYFCASSVGPTSGTHKPQRYGYTFGSGTRLTVV.

This clone was seen a few times. The chain links TRBV19 to TRBJ2-2; D gene uncertain. CDR3 length: 17 residues. V lost 0 bases and J 6 bases, leaving 17 bases between the germline ends. From germline, CDR1 is LNHDA and CDR2 SQIVND (reference sequence). CDR3 amino acids: CASSIDASYPRPGELFF. The CDR3, as DNA: TGTGCCAGTAGTATAGATGCCTCATACCCGCGTCCCGGGGAGCTGTTTTTT.

In this sample, this clone turned up a few times. The rearrangement uses TRBV19 and TRBJ2-7; D remains unclear. The CDR3 runs to 12 residues. The germline CDR1 and CDR2 sequences are LNHDA and SQIVND (reference sequence). V lost 5 bases and J 4 bases, leaving 9 bases between the germline ends. The CDR3 is CASSSRGYEQYF. CDR3 nucleotides: TGTGCCAGTAGTTCTCGTGGGTACGAGCAGTACTTC.